Listed below are T cell receptor beta chains from one sample, sequenced in a study of T cells in Graves' hyperthyroidism and ophthalmopathy. TCRdb fed the multiplex PCR reads into MiXCR, producing one record per CDR3 protein. The profile shows about 640,000 distinct CDR3 sequences, around 13% of them singletons. The source material was blood. The source of these receptors is a woman aged 45-65 years with Graves' ophthalmopathy. The CDR3 runs from the conserved cysteine through the conserved F or W. The D gene is left open where the match is weak. For some rows the clone size is stated as once, few or many, or as a class when expanded; others skip it.

TRBV7-2	NA	NA	TRBJ1-2	TGTGCCAGCAGCTTAGAGGCAGGGCTAAACTATGGCTACACCTTC	CASSLEAGLNYGYTF
TRBV12-3/TRBV12-4	many	NA	TRBJ2-1	TGTGCCAGCAGTTATGGACTAGCCCAGGGGGGCTCCTACAATGAGCAGTTCTTC	CASSYGLAQGGSYNEQFF
TRBV12-3/TRBV12-4	few	TRBD1	TRBJ1-4	TGTGCCAGCAGTTCCAGCTCCGGACAGGGATATGAAAAACTGTTTTTT	CASSSSSGQGYEKLFF
TRBV7-2	many	NA	TRBJ2-2	TGTGCCAGCAGCTCCGTCGGGGCCGGGGAGCTGTTTTTT	CASSSVGAGELFF
TRBV11-3	few	NA	TRBJ1-1	TGTGCCAGCAGCGAAAGGGGCAGCCTCATGAACACTGAAGCTTTCTTT	CASSERGSLMNTEAFF
TRBV30	many	TRBD2	TRBJ2-1	TGTGCCTGGAGTTCAGGACTAGGACGAATAAGCTCCTACAATGAGCAGTTCTTC	CAWSSGLGRISSYNEQFF
TRBV3-1	NA	TRBD1	TRBJ2-2	TGTGCCAGCAGCTGGGGAACAGGGGCGAACACCGGGGAGCTGTTTTTT	CASSWGTGANTGELFF
TRBV2	many	NA	TRBJ2-6	TGTGCCAGCAGTGGGCGGACGGTTGGGTTCTCTGGGGCCAACGTCCTGACTTTC	CASSGRTVGFSGANVLTF
TRBV18	many	TRBD2	TRBJ2-1	TGTGCCAGCTCCCCTATTGGAGGGAGGGATGAGCAGTTCTTC	CASSPIGGRDEQFF
TRBV5-8	few	NA	TRBJ2-7	TGTGCCAGCAAAGTTATAGCGGATTCCTACGAGCAGTACTTC	CASKVIADSYEQYF
TRBV18	many	TRBD2	TRBJ2-7	TGTGCCAGCTCACCGGGGACTAGCGGGGTTAGCTCCTACGAGCAGTACTTC	CASSPGTSGVSSYEQYF
TRBV18	NA	NA	TRBJ2-1	TGTGCCAGCTCACCCGACAGGTCCGTATTGAATGAGCAGTTCTTC	CASSPDRSVLNEQFF
TRBV6-1	many	NA	TRBJ2-3	TGTGCCAGCAGTGATGGGGGGTTCGGCACAGATACGCAGTATTTT	CASSDGGFGTDTQYF
TRBV28	NA	NA	TRBJ1-2	TGTGCCAGCATCACGGGCCTCAGGGCTAACTATGGCTACACCTTC	CASITGLRANYGYTF
TRBV27	many	NA	TRBJ2-2	TGTGCCAGCAGAAGTCGGGAGAGGGCCGGGGAGCTGTTTTTT	CASRSRERAGELFF
TRBV11-3	few	TRBD2	TRBJ2-1	TGTGCCAGCAGCTCTTACACCCTCCTAGCGGGAGTCTACAATGAGCAGTTCTTC	CASSSYTLLAGVYNEQFF
TRBV2	NA	TRBD2	TRBJ2-7	TGTGCCAGCAGTGAAAATGGTAGGGACCGCGGGGGGTACGAGCAGTACTTC	CASSENGRDRGGYEQYF
TRBV7-2	many	TRBD2	TRBJ2-1	TGTGCCAGCAGCTTAGGGGCGGGAGATCTCAATGAGCAGTTCTTC	CASSLGAGDLNEQFF
TRBV28	many	NA	TRBJ1-2	TGTGCCAGCAGTTTATGGGGGGCGCTTGGCTACACCTTC	CASSLWGALGYTF
TRBV11-2	many	NA	TRBJ1-1	TGTGCCAGCAGCGACGTTACAGTGAACACTGAAGCTTTCTTT	CASSDVTVNTEAFF
TRBV30	many	NA	TRBJ2-4	TGTGCCTGGAGTGAAGGGGGGGACATTCAGTACTTC	CAWSEGGDIQYF
TRBV18	few	NA	TRBJ2-2	TGTGCCAGCTCACCCCTATATCAGCAAGGGAACACCGGGGAGCTGTTTTTT	CASSPLYQQGNTGELFF
TRBV5-1	many	TRBD2	TRBJ2-7	TGTGCCAGCAGAAGGACTAGCGGGTCTTACGAGCAGTACTTC	CASRRTSGSYEQYF
TRBV5-4	NA	TRBD1	TRBJ1-2	TGTGCCAGCAGCACGGGACAGCCCTATGGCTACACCTTC	CASSTGQPYGYTF
TRBV4-3	many	TRBD2	TRBJ2-5	TGCGCCAGCAGCCAAGATCTGCCGGGACTAGTAAGCGAGACCCAGTACTTC	CASSQDLPGLVSETQYF
TRBV5-5	few	NA	TRBJ1-1	TGTGCCAGCAGCTTGAGTCGTCTGTTCGGGGGGAACACTGAAGCTTTCTTT	CASSLSRLFGGNTEAFF
TRBV6-2/TRBV6-3	many	TRBD2	TRBJ2-7	TGTGCCAGCAGTTGGACTAGCGGGAGGAACGAGCAGTACTTC	CASSWTSGRNEQYF
TRBV14	NA	NA	TRBJ1-1	TGTGCCAGCAGCCAAGATCTTCCGAGATCTAGCGAAGCTTTCTTT	CASSQDLPRSSEAFF
TRBV28	many	TRBD2	TRBJ2-1	TGTGCCAGCAGTCCCCCTACTAGCGGGCCCTACAATGAGCAGTTCTTC	CASSPPTSGPYNEQFF
TRBV20-1	many	NA	TRBJ1-4	TGCAGTGCTAGAAAATTTGATGAAAAACTGTTTTTT	CSARKFDEKLFF
TRBV7-9	NA	NA	TRBJ2-2	TGTGCCAGCAGCTTAGCGGTCGACTGGCAGGGAGACACCGGGGAGCTGTTTTTT	CASSLAVDWQGDTGELFF
TRBV7-9	many	TRBD2	TRBJ2-7	TGTGCCAGCAGCTTAGTAGCGGGGACGGACTCCTACGAGCAGTACTTC	CASSLVAGTDSYEQYF
TRBV20-1	NA	NA	TRBJ2-7	TGCAGTGCTAGAGTGCCCACACCACCCTACGAGCAGTACTTC	CSARVPTPPYEQYF
TRBV20-1	many	TRBD1	TRBJ1-6	TGCAGTGCTCCGACAGGGACGACAAATTCACCCCTCCACTTT	CSAPTGTTNSPLHF
TRBV4-2	NA	NA	TRBJ1-2	TGTGCCAGCAGCCTAGGGCCCCAGGACAACTATGGCTACACCTTC	CASSLGPQDNYGYTF
TRBV6-1	few	NA	TRBJ1-1	TGTGCCAGCAGTCGACAATTCATGAACACTGAAGCTTTCTTT	CASSRQFMNTEAFF
TRBV27	few	NA	TRBJ2-3	TGTGCCAGCAGTTCCCCCCGACAGTCCACAGATACGCAGTATTTT	CASSSPRQSTDTQYF
TRBV10-3	few	NA	TRBJ2-1	TGTGCCATCAGTGGAGGCAGGGGCATCAACAATGAGCAGTTCTTC	CAISGGRGINNEQFF
TRBV7-9	NA	TRBD2	TRBJ2-3	TGTGCCAGCAGCCCTCAGCGGGGGGGCGGCCCAGATACGCAGTATTTT	CASSPQRGGGPDTQYF
TRBV7-2	many	NA	TRBJ2-7	TGTGCCAGCAGCTTCTCCGGGACGGATGCCTACGAGCAGTACTTC	CASSFSGTDAYEQYF
TRBV2	many	TRBD2	TRBJ2-7	TGTGCCAGCAGTGACCAGCGGGACGGTTCCGAGCAGTACTTC	CASSDQRDGSEQYF
TRBV27	NA	TRBD1	TRBJ2-7	TGTGCCAGCAGTTTCCCAGGGGGCGTCGAGCAGTACTTC	CASSFPGGVEQYF
TRBV5-1	many	NA	TRBJ2-1	TGCGCCAGCAGCTTACCGTCTGGGGCCATTCACAATGAGCAGTTCTTC	CASSLPSGAIHNEQFF
TRBV5-1	many	NA	TRBJ1-5	TGCGCCAGCAGCTCCAAGGGCCGAGGTGGTGGCAATCAGCCCCAGCATTTT	CASSSKGRGGGNQPQHF
TRBV7-8	NA	NA	TRBJ2-3	TGTGCCGCAGCGCAGCAGGTAGATACGCAGTATTTT	CAAAQQVDTQYF
TRBV6-2/TRBV6-3	few	NA	TRBJ2-1	TGTGCCAGCAGGGGATATGGGGGCAATGAGCAGTTCTTC	CASRGYGGNEQFF
TRBV20-1	NA	TRBD2	TRBJ2-1	TGCAGTGCGAAGAGAGGACTAGCGGGTAACAATGAGCAGTTCTTC	CSAKRGLAGNNEQFF
TRBV12-3/TRBV12-4	few	TRBD1	TRBJ2-2	TGTGCCAGCAGTCCAGGACAGGGGAGGGGCACCGGGGAGCTGTTTTTT	CASSPGQGRGTGELFF
TRBV10-3	NA	NA	TRBJ2-2	TGTGCCATTCAGAGCCGCGACGGGAGCCCCGTGTTGGGCGGGGAGCTGTTTTTT	CAIQSRDGSPVLGGELFF
TRBV28	many	NA	TRBJ2-1	TGTGCCAGCAGTTGGGCGCGCTCCTACAATGAGCAGTTCTTC	CASSWARSYNEQFF
TRBV30	many	NA	TRBJ1-5	TGTGCCTGGAGTGGAACAGGGTCCGGGGGCAATCAGCCCCAGCATTTT	CAWSGTGSGGNQPQHF
TRBV28	many	TRBD1	TRBJ2-4	TGTGCCAGCAGTTTGGAACAGGGGAAAAACATTCAGTACTTC	CASSLEQGKNIQYF
TRBV11-2	many	NA	TRBJ2-3	TGTGCCAGCAGCTTCTCTAGCGACCCCCGCACAGATACGCAGTATTTT	CASSFSSDPRTDTQYF
TRBV2	many	NA	TRBJ2-1	TGTGCCAGCAGAGAGGGAGCCCCCTACAATGAGCAGTTCTTC	CASREGAPYNEQFF
TRBV6-2/TRBV6-3	NA	NA	TRBJ2-3	TGTGCCAGCAGTCCGGGACTCAAAAGGGATACGCAGTATTTT	CASSPGLKRDTQYF
TRBV7-2	NA	NA	TRBJ1-4	TGTGCCAGCAGCTTTTCCAGGGACGAAAAACTGTTTTTT	CASSFSRDEKLFF
TRBV7-2	few	TRBD2	TRBJ2-2	TGTGCCAGCAGCCAACAGGGCGGACTAGCAAACACCGGGGAGCTGTTTTTT	CASSQQGGLANTGELFF
TRBV11-2	many	NA	TRBJ2-7	TGTGCCAGCAGCATCTTCGACAGGACCTCGGAGCAGTACTTC	CASSIFDRTSEQYF
TRBV20-1	many	NA	TRBJ2-1	TGCAGTGCTAGAAGGCTAGACTCTGGAAACTCCGATAACAATGAGCAGTTCTTC	CSARRLDSGNSDNNEQFF